This T cell receptor beta chain stems from a study of OX40 agonist ivuxolimab in advanced cancers. Study-wide context: Previous treatment with anti-PD-1, anti-PD-L1 or anti-CTLA-4 therapy was allowed; 35% to 50% had received some. General observations from the study: Clonal expansion was among the lowest in partial responders at 0.1-3.0 mg/kg, especially CD8+. Dose levels from 0.1 to 3.0 mg/kg saw CD4+ and CD8+ blood T cells expand clonally by week 6. Antigen specificity remained undetermined for the expanded peripheral T cells.

The CDR3 is 15 amino acids. V lost 0 bases to trimming and J lost 4 bases, with 12 bases between them. CDR1 and CDR2 (germline): SGHDN, FVKESK. A word on this clone: Its antigen remains unknown.

Profiling relied on immunoSEQ multiplex PCR, and the TCRdb table lists in-frame clones only, not all of them. Of fewer than 100,000 clones in the sample, about 93% were seen once. The TCR originated in an adult with an advanced solid tumor such as melanoma, head and neck, liver or kidney cancer. The sample was CD4+ or CD8+ T cells sorted from blood, taken in a trial of the OX40 agonist ivuxolimab. V gene TRBV14 combines with J gene TRBJ1-1; a possible D gene is TRBD1 (5 bases). This CDR3 reads CASSQDLGAATEAFF. The CDR3 region has the DNA TGTGCCAGCAGCCAAGATCTTGGGGCGGCCACTGAAGCTTTCTTT.